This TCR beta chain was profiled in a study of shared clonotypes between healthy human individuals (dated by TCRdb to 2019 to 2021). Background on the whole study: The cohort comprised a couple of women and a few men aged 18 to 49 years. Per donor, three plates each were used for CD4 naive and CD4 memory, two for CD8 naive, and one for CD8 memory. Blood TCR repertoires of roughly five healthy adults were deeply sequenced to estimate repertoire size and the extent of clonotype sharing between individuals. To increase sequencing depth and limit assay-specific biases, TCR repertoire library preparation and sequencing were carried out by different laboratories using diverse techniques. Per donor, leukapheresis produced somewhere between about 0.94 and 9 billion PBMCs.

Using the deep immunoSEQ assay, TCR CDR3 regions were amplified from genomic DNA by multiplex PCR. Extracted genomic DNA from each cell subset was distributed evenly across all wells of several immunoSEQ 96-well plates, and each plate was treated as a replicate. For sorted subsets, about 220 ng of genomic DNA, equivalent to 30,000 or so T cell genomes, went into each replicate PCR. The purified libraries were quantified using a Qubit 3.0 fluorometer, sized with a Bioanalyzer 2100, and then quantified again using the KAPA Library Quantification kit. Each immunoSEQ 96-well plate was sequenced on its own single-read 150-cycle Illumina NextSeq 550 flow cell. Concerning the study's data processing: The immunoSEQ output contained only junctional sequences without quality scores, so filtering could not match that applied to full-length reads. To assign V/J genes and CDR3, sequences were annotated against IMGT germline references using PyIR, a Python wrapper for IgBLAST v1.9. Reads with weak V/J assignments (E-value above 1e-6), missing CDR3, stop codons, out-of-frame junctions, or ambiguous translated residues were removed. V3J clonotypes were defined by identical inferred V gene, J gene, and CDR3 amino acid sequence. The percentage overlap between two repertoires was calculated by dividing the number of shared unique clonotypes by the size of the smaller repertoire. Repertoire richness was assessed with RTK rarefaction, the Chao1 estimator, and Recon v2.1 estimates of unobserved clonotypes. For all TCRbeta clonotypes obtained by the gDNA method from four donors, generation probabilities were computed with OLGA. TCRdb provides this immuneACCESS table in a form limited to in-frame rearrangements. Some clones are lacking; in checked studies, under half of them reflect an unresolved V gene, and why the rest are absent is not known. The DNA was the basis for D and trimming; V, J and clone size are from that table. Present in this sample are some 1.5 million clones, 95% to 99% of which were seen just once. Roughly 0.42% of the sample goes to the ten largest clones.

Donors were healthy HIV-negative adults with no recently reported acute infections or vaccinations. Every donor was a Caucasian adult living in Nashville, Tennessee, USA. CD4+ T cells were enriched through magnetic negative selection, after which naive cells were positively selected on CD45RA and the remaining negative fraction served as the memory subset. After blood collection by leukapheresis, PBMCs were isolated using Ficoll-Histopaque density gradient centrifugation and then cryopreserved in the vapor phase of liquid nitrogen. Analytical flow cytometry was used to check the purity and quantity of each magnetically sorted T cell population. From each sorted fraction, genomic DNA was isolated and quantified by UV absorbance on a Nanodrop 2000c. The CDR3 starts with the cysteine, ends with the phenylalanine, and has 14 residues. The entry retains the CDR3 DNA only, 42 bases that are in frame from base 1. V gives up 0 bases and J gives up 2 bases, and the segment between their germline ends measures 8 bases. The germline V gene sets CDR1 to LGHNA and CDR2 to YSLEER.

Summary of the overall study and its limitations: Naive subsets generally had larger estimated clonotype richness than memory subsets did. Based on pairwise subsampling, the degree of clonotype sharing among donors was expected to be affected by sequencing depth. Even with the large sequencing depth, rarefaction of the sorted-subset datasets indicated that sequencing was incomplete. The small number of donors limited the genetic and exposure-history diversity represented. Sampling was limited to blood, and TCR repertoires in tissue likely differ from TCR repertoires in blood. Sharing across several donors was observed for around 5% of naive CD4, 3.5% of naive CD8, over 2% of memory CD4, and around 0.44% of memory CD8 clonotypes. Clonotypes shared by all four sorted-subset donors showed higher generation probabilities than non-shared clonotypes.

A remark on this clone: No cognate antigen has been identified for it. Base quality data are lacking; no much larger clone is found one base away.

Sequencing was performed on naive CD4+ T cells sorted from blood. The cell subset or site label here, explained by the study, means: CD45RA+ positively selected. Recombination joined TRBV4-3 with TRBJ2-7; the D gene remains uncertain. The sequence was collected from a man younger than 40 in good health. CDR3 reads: CASSQDAGPYEQYF. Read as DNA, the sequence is TGCGCCAGCAGCCAAGACGCAGGCCCCTACGAGCAGTACTTC.